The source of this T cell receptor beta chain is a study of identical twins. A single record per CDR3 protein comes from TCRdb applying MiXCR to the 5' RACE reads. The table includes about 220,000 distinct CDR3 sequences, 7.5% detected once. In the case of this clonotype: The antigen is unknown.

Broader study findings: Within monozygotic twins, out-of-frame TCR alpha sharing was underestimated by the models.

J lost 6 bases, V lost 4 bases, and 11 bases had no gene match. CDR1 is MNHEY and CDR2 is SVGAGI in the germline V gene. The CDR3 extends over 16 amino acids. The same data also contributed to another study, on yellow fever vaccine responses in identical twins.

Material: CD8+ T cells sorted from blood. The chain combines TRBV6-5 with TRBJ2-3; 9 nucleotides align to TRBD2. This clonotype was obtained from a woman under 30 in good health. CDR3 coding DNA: TGTGCCAGCAGTTTTAGCGGGGGCCCCGCCGCGGATACGCAGTATTTT. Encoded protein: CASSFSGGPAADTQYF.